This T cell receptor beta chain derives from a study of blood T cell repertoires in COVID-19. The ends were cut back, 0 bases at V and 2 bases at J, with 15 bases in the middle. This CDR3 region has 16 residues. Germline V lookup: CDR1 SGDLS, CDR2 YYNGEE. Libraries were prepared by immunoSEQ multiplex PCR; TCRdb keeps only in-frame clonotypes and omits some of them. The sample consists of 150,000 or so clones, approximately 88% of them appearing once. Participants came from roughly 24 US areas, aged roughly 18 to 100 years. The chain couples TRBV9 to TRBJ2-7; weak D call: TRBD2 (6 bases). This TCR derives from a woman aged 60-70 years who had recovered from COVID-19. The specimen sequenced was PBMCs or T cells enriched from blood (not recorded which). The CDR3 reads CASSVAAAGQAYEQYF. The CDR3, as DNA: TGTGCCAGCAGCGTAGCCGCAGCGGGCCAAGCCTACGAGCAGTACTTC.